These 12 T cell receptor beta chains came from one sample sequenced in a study of blood T cell repertoires in COVID-19. Data came from immunoSEQ multiplex PCR; TCRdb stores just in-frame clones and leaves some out. The repertoire includes about 280,000 clones, approximately 89% of them detected once, and approximately 8.2% sits in the top ten. The sequencing sample was made of peripheral blood. These receptor sequences come from a man aged 40-49 years with active or convalescent COVID-19.

The rearrangement links TRBV7-3 to TRBJ2-1, with D tentatively TRBD2 (7 bases). V gave up 1 base and J gave up 3 bases, with 22 bases separating them. Germline assignment: CDR1 SGHTA and CDR2 FQGTGA. This CDR3 is built from 19 residues. This CDR3 is CASSLRRGTGASGYNEQFF. The CDR3, as DNA: TGTGCCAGCAGCTTAAGGCGGGGCACGGGGGCTAGCGGCTACAATGAGCAGTTCTTC.

The rearrangement uses TRBV28 and TRBJ1-2; 10 bases are a match to TRBD1. The CDR3 is 16 amino acids. J was trimmed by 6 bases and V by 6 bases; bases with no gene match: 13. Germline CDR1 is MDHEN and CDR2 is SYDVKM. For the CDR3, the DNA is TGTGCCAGCAGCTCAAACTCCGGGACAGGGGCGAATGGCTACACCTTC. Encoded protein: CASSSNSGTGANGYTF.

The rearrangement links TRBV7-9 to TRBJ1-2, with D unclear. The CDR3 is made up of 13 amino acids. V lost 6 bases and J 5 bases, leaving 13 bases between the germline ends. Germline CDR1 is SEHNR and CDR2 is FQNEAQ (reference sequence). The chain's CDR3 is CASSDSGYYGYTF. For the CDR3, the DNA is TGTGCCAGCAGTGATAGCGGGTATTATGGCTACACCTTC.

The chain has TRBV13 and TRBJ1-1, with 7 bases fitting TRBD1. Germline loops: CDR1 PRHDT, CDR2 FYEKMQ (reference sequence). Trimming at V came to 5 bases and at J to 7 bases, leaving 4 bases not matched to a gene. The CDR3 runs 12 residues. The DNA of the CDR3 is TGTGCCAGCAGCACACGACAGGGTGAAGCTTTCTTT. Its translation: CASSTRQGEAFF.

The chain recombines TRBV27 with TRBJ2-7; D possibly corresponds to TRBD2 (7 bases). The CDR3 is 16 amino acids. The V end was cut by 6 bases, the J end by 7 bases, with 25 bases between. Germline CDR1 MNHEY, CDR2 SMNVEV (reference sequence). This CDR3 is CASSPNRASGLREQYF. In nucleotides, the CDR3 is TGTGCCAGCAGCCCGAACAGGGCTAGCGGTCTTCGGGAGCAGTACTTC.

The chain is built from TRBV27 and TRBJ1-4; 8 bases are a match to TRBD1. V dropped 5 bases and J dropped 5; count of bases not matched to a gene: 7. This CDR3 contains 15 residues. CDR1 and CDR2 from the germline V gene are MNHEY and SMNVEV (reference sequence). CDR3 DNA: TGTGCCAGCAGTGGGGACAGGTACTCGAATGAAAAACTGTTTTTT. Its translation is CASSGDRYSNEKLFF.

This clone was seen only a few times. This sequence joins TRBV7-9 and TRBJ1-3; unclear D gene. Germline values: CDR1 SEHNR, CDR2 FQNEAQ (reference sequence). This CDR3 is built from 18 residues. Trimming stripped 5 bases from V and 1 base from J, with 21 bases between. CDR3 DNA: TGTGCCAGCAGCCTATCCTCCGGGAGGGCGATGTCTGGAAACACCATATATTTT. Translated, it gives CASSLSSGRAMSGNTIYF.

This clone was counted only a few times. The rearrangement joins TRBV28 to TRBJ1-6; a possible D gene is TRBD1 (6 bases). The CDR3 contains 15 residues. Germline V CDR1 and CDR2: MDHEN, SYDVKM. V dropped 6 bases and J dropped 10 bases, with 19 bases sitting between them. CDR3 amino acids: CASSPGTLGRSPLHF. The DNA of the CDR3 is TGTGCCAGCAGCCCTGGGACACTGGGGCGATCACCCCTCCACTTT.

Only one count was recorded for this clone. This chain's CDR3 is CATSDPGGPKPYEQYF. The CDR3 nucleotides read TGTGCCACCAGTGATCCGGGGGGACCCAAACCCTACGAGCAGTACTTC. The chain combines TRBV24-1 with TRBJ2-7; 7 bases align to TRBD2. Germline V CDR1 and CDR2: KGHDR, SFDVKD. The CDR3 length is 16 residues. V gave up 3 bases and J gave up 2 bases; unmatched junction bases: 9.

This chain links TRBV3-1 (or the pseudogene TRBV3-2) with TRBJ1-2; D might be TRBD1 (5 bases). Germline V gives CDR1 LGHDT, CDR2 YNNKEL (reference sequence). CDR3 length: 14 residues. Between the trimmed V and J ends, which lost 0 bases and 8 bases, there was a span of 13 bases. The CDR3: CASSQDVGGEGYTF. In DNA, the CDR3 is TGTGCCAGCAGCCAAGATGTAGGAGGGGAAGGCTACACCTTC.

V is TRBV6-5 and J is TRBJ1-5; tentatively, D is TRBD1 (6 bases). CDR3 size: 12 residues. With 10 bases removed from V and 3 bases from J, the gap between germline ends came to 10 bases. The germline gives CDR1 MNHEY, CDR2 SVGAGI. The CDR3 nucleotides are TGTGCCATTGGACAGCTCAATCAGCCCCAGCATTTT. Translation: CAIGQLNQPQHF.

The genes are TRBV11-3 and TRBJ2-7, with 9 bases that match TRBD1. Germline-derived CDR1 and CDR2 are SGHNT and YENEEA. The CDR3 extends over 14 amino acids. The V and J ends lost 4 bases and 2 bases, in that order; junction bases with no gene match: 3. CDR3 sequence reads: CASSYRTGAYEQYF. The CDR3 DNA follows: TGTGCCAGCAGCTATAGGACAGGGGCCTACGAGCAGTACTTC.